This entry lists 28 T cell receptor beta chains sequenced from one sample in a study of T cells in Graves' hyperthyroidism and ophthalmopathy. From RNA transcripts, TCR beta CDR3 regions were amplified. The HTBI primer set drove a first-round RT-PCR of the TCR CDR3. TCRdb fed the multiplex PCR reads into MiXCR, producing one record per CDR3 protein. Of about 250,000 distinct CDR3 sequences listed, more than 20% were seen once; the top ten hold about a third. Sequenced sample: blood. The receptor set was obtained from a middle-aged woman with Graves' ophthalmopathy.

The table lists this clonotype with many counts. The chain joins TRBV3-1 to TRBJ1-3; D remains ambiguous. This CDR3 comprises 11 residues. Looked up from germline, CDR1 is LGHDT and CDR2 is YNNKEL (reference sequence). Trimming took 3 bases from V and 10 from J, leaving 7 bases between them. The CDR3 region is CASSHSMTIYF. The CDR3 coding sequence is TGTGCCAGCAGCCACTCTATGACCATATATTTT.

This clonotype was detected many times. The genes are TRBV12-3 or TRBV12-4 and TRBJ2-5; 7 nucleotides match TRBD2. V was pared by 11 bases and J by 1 base, with 13 bases of the junction left unmatched. This CDR3 has 15 residues. Here the CDR3 reads CASGRGRNLQETQYF. The CDR3 DNA reads TGTGCCTCAGGGCGGGGGAGAAACCTCCAAGAGACCCAGTACTTC.

This chain joins TRBV6-7 and TRBJ1-5, with D uncertain. TRBV6-7 is placed among ORFs of uncertain function. There are 15 residues in the CDR3. Trimming left V 2 bases short and J 2 bases short, with 10 bases between. The chain's CDR3 is CASSYVCLCNQPQHF. CDR3 nucleotides: TGTGCCAGCAGTTACGTCTGCCTTTGCAATCAGCCCCAGCATTTT.

This clonotype occurred many times. This rearrangement joins TRBV6-1 to TRBJ1-5; no clear D gene. The length of the CDR3 is 15 residues. Germline values: CDR1 MNHNS, CDR2 SASEGT. V lost 1 base and J lost 4, with 11 bases in between. The CDR3 loop reads CASSEEWADNQPQHF. The DNA of the CDR3 is TGTGCCAGCAGTGAAGAGTGGGCAGATAATCAGCCCCAGCATTTT.

This clonotype was counted ten times or more. The V call is TRBV28, the J call TRBJ1-2; 8 bases agree with TRBD1. The CDR3 has 16 residues. V dropped 3 bases and J dropped 0; count of bases not matched to a gene: 6. Germline V gene lookup returns CDR1 MDHEN and CDR2 SYDVKM. CDR3 in DNA: TGTGCCAGCAGTTTCCCCACAGGGGGAGCTAACTATGGCTACACCTTC. It encodes CASSFPTGGANYGYTF.

This clonotype was detected many times. The rearrangement uses TRBV28 and TRBJ2-7; no firm D call. CDR3 length equals 15 residues. V lost 6 bases, J lost 9 bases, and 24 bases lay in between. The germline V gene has CDR1 MDHEN and CDR2 SYDVKM. The CDR3 DNA reads TGTGCCAGCAGCCTCACGAGGAGTCTCCTACTACGGCAGTACTTC. Translated: CASSLTRSLLLRQYF.

This chain joins TRBV3-1 and TRBJ2-7; 8 positions agree with TRBD1. This CDR3 contains 15 residues. Losses at the gene ends were 3 bases for V and 1 base for J; bases not matched to a gene: 5. Germline CDR1 is LGHDT and CDR2 is YNNKEL (reference sequence). CDR3 amino acids: CASSQGWTGSYEQYF. The CDR3 region has the DNA TGTGCCAGCAGCCAGGGTTGGACAGGGTCCTACGAGCAGTACTTC.

Many counts were recorded for this clonotype. The chain is built from TRBV5-1 and TRBJ2-5; 8 nucleotides align to TRBD2. Unmatched junction bases numbered 10, after V lost 5 bases and J lost 1 base. This CDR3 comprises 16 residues. CDR1 is SGHRS and CDR2 is YFSETQ in the germline V gene. The CDR3 loop is CASRPTGTSFQETQYF. CDR3 bases: TGCGCCAGCAGACCCACCGGGACTAGTTTCCAAGAGACCCAGTACTTC.

This clonotype showed up many times. The rearrangement joins TRBV12-3 or TRBV12-4 to TRBJ2-2; the match to TRBD2 covers 12 bases. The V and J ends lost 3 bases and 2 bases, in that order; junction bases with no gene match: 4. This CDR3 is 17 amino acids long. Here the CDR3 reads CASSLLAGGHNTGELFF. CDR3 in DNA: TGTGCCAGCAGTTTGCTAGCGGGAGGGCACAACACCGGGGAGCTGTTTTTT.

By share of the sample, this clonotype is medium-sized. The chain employs TRBV28 and TRBJ1-5; TRBD1 matches 7 bases. This CDR3 has 16 amino acids. Trimming at V came to 5 bases and at J to 0 bases, leaving 7 bases not matched to a gene. CDR1 is MDHEN and CDR2 is SYDVKM in the germline V gene. CDR3 loop: CASSTTGEGSNQPQHF. CDR3 bases: TGTGCCAGCAGTACCACAGGGGAGGGTAGCAATCAGCCCCAGCATTTT.

The J gene is TRBJ2-7, the V gene TRBV20-1; possible D gene TRBD1, 5 bases. The CDR3 is 14 amino acids. Germline V gene data show CDR1 as DFQATT and CDR2 as SNEGSKA (reference sequence). Trimming took 3 bases from V and 0 from J, leaving 12 bases between them. The CDR3 reads CSASQQAYSYEQYF. The CDR3 region has the DNA TGCAGTGCTAGTCAACAGGCCTACTCCTACGAGCAGTACTTC.

This clonotype showed up many times. The genes are TRBV29-1 and TRBJ2-7; D uncertain. The CDR3 extends over 15 amino acids. The V gene lost 6 bases and the J gene lost 3 bases, with 21 bases spanning the gap. Germline V gene lookup returns CDR1 SQVTM and CDR2 ANQGSEA. CDR3 coding DNA: TGCAGCGTACAACCAGCCGAGACGGCGAACTACGAGCAGTACTTC. It specifies CSVQPAETANYEQYF.

The table lists this clonotype with many counts. V gene TRBV20-1 combines with J gene TRBJ2-7, with 8 bases that match TRBD1. Trimming took 4 bases from V and 2 from J; bases not matched to a gene: 4. Per the germline V gene, CDR1 is DFQATT and CDR2 is SNEGSKA (reference sequence). The CDR3 loop spans 13 amino acids. The CDR3 region has the DNA TGCAGTGCTAAATTACAGGGGGCCTACGAGCAGTACTTC. Translating gives CSAKLQGAYEQYF.

At least ten counts were recorded for this clonotype. The genes are TRBV27 and TRBJ2-7; 9 nucleotides match TRBD1. The CDR3 has 15 amino acids. CDR1 and CDR2 from the germline V gene are MNHEY and SMNVEV (reference sequence). The ends lost 0 bases at V and 4 bases at J; junction bases unmatched: 4. CDR3 loop: CASSLSTGGSYEQYF. CDR3 DNA sequence: TGTGCCAGCAGTTTATCTACAGGGGGCTCTTACGAGCAGTACTTC.

This clonotype was counted many times. The CDR3 DNA reads as TGTGCCAGCAGTTTATCCCCCGCGGCTGGAAACACCATATATTTT. Translating it yields CASSLSPAAGNTIYF. The chain carries TRBV28 and TRBJ1-3; D unclear. The germline V gene has CDR1 MDHEN and CDR2 SYDVKM. This CDR3 contains 15 residues. V lost 1 base, J lost 2 bases, and 9 bases lay in between.

The CDR3 DNA sequence: TGTGCCAGCAGCTTCCTCGGGGGCCGGGAGACCCAGTACTTC. This sequence encodes CASSFLGGRETQYF. The chain joins TRBV11-2 to TRBJ2-5; D is tentatively TRBD1 or TRBD2 (6 bases each). Per germline, CDR1 SGHAT and CDR2 FQNNGV. The CDR3 is 14 residues long. Trimming removed 3 bases from V and 5 bases from J, with 13 bases in between.

In this sample, this clonotype turned up once. This rearrangement joins TRBV6-1 to TRBJ1-1, with TRBD1 identical over 7 bases. With 6 bases clipped from V and 3 bases from J, the junction kept 7 bases outside the gene matches. Germline assignment: CDR1 MNHNS and CDR2 SASEGT. CDR3 length: 14 residues. In DNA, the CDR3 is TGTGCCAGCAGACAGGGGAGGTGGGACACTGAAGCTTTCTTT. It yields the protein CASRQGRWDTEAFF.

Comment on this clonotype: A much larger clone differs by one base, so this may be a read error. The V call is TRBV28, the J call TRBJ2-6, with D hard to call. This CDR3 has 14 amino acids. The germline V gene has CDR1 MDHEN and CDR2 SYDVKM. CDR3 protein: CVSKALAGANVLTF. CDR3 DNA sequence: TGTGTCAGCAAGGCCCTTGCTGGGGCCAACGTCCTGACTTTC.

This clonotype was counted at least ten times. The chain recombines TRBV30 with TRBJ2-7, with D hard to call. The V end was cut by 2 bases, the J end by 1 base, with 3 bases between. In germline, CDR1 is GTSNPN, CDR2 SVGIG (reference sequence). This CDR3 has 11 residues. The CDR3 spells CAWSSSYEQYF. CDR3 in DNA: TGTGCCTGGAGTTCGTCCTACGAGCAGTACTTC. The full variable domain, completed using reference TRBV30 and TRBJ2-7, is SQTIHQWPATLVQPVGSPLSLECTVEGTSNPNLYWYRQAAGRGLQLLFYSVGIGQISSEVPQNLSASRPQDRQFILSSKKLLLSDSGFYLCAWSSSYEQYFGPGTRLTVT.

As regards this clonotype: Sequence at one end of the junction differs from germline and may be a read error. The chain recombines TRBV18 with TRBJ2-7; possibly TRBD1 for D (5 bases). This CDR3 spans 16 amino acids. Germline V gene lookup returns CDR1 KGHSH and CDR2 LQKENI. The CDR3 DNA follows: TGTGCCATCTCACAAACCATCGGACAAGGGAACTACGAGCAGTACTTC. It translates to CAISQTIGQGNYEQYF.

Here the CDR3 DNA reads TGTGCCAGCAGATGGACAGGGACAAATCAGCCCCAGCATTTT. Its translation is CASRWTGTNQPQHF. V and J are TRBV2 and TRBJ1-5; 8 bases agree with TRBD1. CDR3 length equals 14 residues. Germline CDR1 SNHLY, CDR2 FYNNEI. With 6 bases clipped from V and 4 bases from J, the junction kept 5 bases outside the gene matches.

The table lists this clonotype with many counts. This chain connects TRBV6-1 to TRBJ1-1; D is uncertain. The ends were cut back, 5 bases at V and 7 bases at J, with 14 bases in the middle. The CDR3 has 13 amino acids. In germline, CDR1 is MNHNS, CDR2 SASEGT. This CDR3 is CASSLTTRLEAFF. The CDR3 DNA follows: TGTGCCAGCAGTCTGACGACCAGACTTGAAGCTTTCTTT.

Many counts were recorded for this clonotype. This chain links TRBV7-3 with TRBJ2-5, with 9 bases that match TRBD1. Germline lookup yields CDR1 SGHTA and CDR2 FQGTGA. This CDR3 region has 13 residues. With 5 bases clipped from V and 5 bases from J, the junction kept 3 bases outside the gene matches. CDR3 DNA sequence: TGTGCCAGCAGCCGGACAGGGGATGAGACCCAGTACTTC. The encoded protein is CASSRTGDETQYF.

This clonotype was recorded at least ten times. CDR3 nucleotides: TGTGCCAGCACCCCCCGAGGGGACCAGGGGGCAAACTATGGCTACACCTTC. Protein product: CASTPRGDQGANYGYTF. V is TRBV27 and J is TRBJ1-2, with 8 bases that match TRBD1. Germline CDR1 reads MNHEY; CDR2 reads SMNVEV (reference sequence). With 7 bases clipped from V and 2 bases from J, the junction kept 15 bases outside the gene matches. This CDR3 is 17 amino acids long.

In its sample, this clonotype was seen many times. The chain uses TRBV4-2 and TRBJ1-5; no firm D call. The CDR3 has 15 amino acids. The germline V gene encodes CDR1 LGHNA and CDR2 YNFKEQ. The V gene lost 0 bases and the J gene lost 0 bases, with 6 bases spanning the gap. CDR3 amino acids: CASSQDTDSNQPQHF. The DNA of the CDR3 is TGTGCCAGCAGCCAAGATACAGATAGCAATCAGCCCCAGCATTTT.

This clonotype has at least ten counts. The gene calls are TRBV20-1 and TRBJ2-7, with 13 nucleotides matching TRBD2. Germline V gene data show CDR1 as DFQATT and CDR2 as SNEGSKA (reference sequence). There are 14 residues in the CDR3. V lost 4 bases and J lost 5; bases outside the gene matches: 5. The CDR3 DNA reads as TGCAGTGCTAAAGGACTAGCGGGAGTTAACGAGCAGTACTTC. It specifies CSAKGLAGVNEQYF.

This chain uses TRBV3-1 with TRBJ2-7; D is ambiguous. The CDR3 contains 16 residues. Per germline, CDR1 LGHDT and CDR2 YNNKEL (reference sequence). Between the trimmed V and J ends, which lost 0 bases and 3 bases, there was a span of 15 bases. Here the CDR3 reads CASSQEITANNYEQYF. CDR3 nucleotide sequence: TGTGCCAGCAGCCAAGAGATAACAGCGAACAACTACGAGCAGTACTTC.

This clonotype occurred many times. The J gene is TRBJ1-1, the V gene TRBV2, with a tentative D call TRBD1 (6 bases). Germline CDR1 is SNHLY and CDR2 is FYNNEI. The ends were cut back, 6 bases at V and 6 bases at J, with 14 bases in the middle. The CDR3 sequence is 13 residues long. CDR3 sequence: CASSRGELAEAFF. The CDR3 DNA sequence: TGTGCCAGCAGCAGGGGAGAGCTTGCTGAAGCTTTCTTT.